One sample yielded the 23 T cell receptor beta chains listed below, sequenced in a study of molecular identifiers for immune sequencing clone quantification. TCRdb passed the PCR reads through MiXCR, listing each CDR3 protein once. Found here are approximately 550,000 distinct CDR3 sequences, roughly a fifth of them singletons; the top ten hold 0.7% to 1%. Specimen: naive CD8+ T cells from blood, with Jurkat cell RNA spiked in. Subset in this sample: FACS-sorted CD8+CD4-CCR7+CD45RA+ naive T cells. These TCRs come from a human donor in good health. Some libraries in this study had Jurkat cell RNA spiked in.

This clonotype was counted many times. The chain is built from TRBV5-5 and TRBJ1-1; maybe TRBD1 (5 bases). V lost 6 bases, J lost 1 base, and 16 bases lay in between. The CDR3 consists of 15 residues. Germline V CDR1 and CDR2: SGHKS, YYEKEE (reference sequence). CDR3 amino acids: CASKIEGTANTEAFF. CDR3 nucleotide sequence: TGTGCCAGCAAAATTGAAGGGACGGCGAACACTGAAGCTTTCTTT.

At least ten counts were recorded for this clonotype. The chain combines TRBV29-1 with TRBJ2-3, with D unresolved. Between the trimmed V and J ends, which lost 4 bases and 5 bases, there was a span of 4 bases. The CDR3 spans 10 residues. Germline V lookup: CDR1 SQVTM, CDR2 ANQGSEA. This CDR3 is CSVVVDTQYF. CDR3 sequence (DNA): TGCAGCGTTGTTGTAGATACGCAGTATTTT.

Worth noting for this clonotype: Just one base apart from a much larger clone, this may be a read error. V is TRBV16 and J is TRBJ2-7; D unresolved. The CDR3 runs 11 residues. Between the trimmed V and J ends, which lost 4 bases and 6 bases, there was a span of 7 bases. Germline CDR1 KGHSY, CDR2 FQNENV. As DNA, the CDR3 is TGTGCCAGCAGCCCTAACTTCGAGCAGTACTTC. Its translation is CASSPNFEQYF.

This clonotype was observed a handful of times. The J gene is TRBJ1-1, the V gene TRBV29-1, with a tentative D call TRBD1 (5 bases). Trimming removed 5 bases at V and 0 bases at J, with 10 bases between. The CDR3 loop spans 13 amino acids. Looked up from germline, CDR1 is SQVTM and CDR2 is ANQGSEA. The CDR3 reads CSVHEGMNTEAFF. In nucleotides, the CDR3 is TGCAGCGTTCACGAGGGGATGAACACTGAAGCTTTCTTT.

The V call is TRBV13, the J call TRBJ2-3, with D unclear. This CDR3 spans 13 amino acids. Germline V gives CDR1 PRHDT, CDR2 FYEKMQ (reference sequence). The ends were cut back, 5 bases at V and 0 bases at J, with 6 bases in the middle. The CDR3 DNA sequence: TGTGCCAGCAGCCCATATAGCACAGATACGCAGTATTTT. It translates to CASSPYSTDTQYF.

This clonotype was seen more than once but under ten times. The CDR3 region is CASSSGQLIYEQYF. In nucleotides, the CDR3 is TGTGCCAGCAGCTCGGGACAGCTTATCTACGAGCAGTACTTC. This rearrangement joins TRBV7-9 to TRBJ2-7; TRBD1 aligns across 7 bases. CDR1 and CDR2 from the germline V gene are SEHNR and FQNEAQ (reference sequence). V gave up 4 bases and J gave up 3 bases; unmatched junction bases: 6. This CDR3 has 14 residues.

This clonotype was counted only a few times. The chain has TRBV9 and TRBJ2-3, with 8 bases that match TRBD2. The J segment lost 0 bases and the V segment lost 0 bases, leaving 6 bases of the junction unmatched. Germline V gene sequence: CDR1 SGDLS, CDR2 YYNGEE. The CDR3 is made up of 17 amino acids. The CDR3 bases are TGTGCCAGCAGCGTAGCTACTAGCGGTGCTAGCACAGATACGCAGTATTTT. Translation: CASSVATSGASTDTQYF.

The chain carries TRBV6-5 and TRBJ2-3, with 9 bases aligning to TRBD2. The CDR3 has 15 amino acids. Per germline, CDR1 MNHEY and CDR2 SVGAGI. V lost 5 bases and J lost 8; bases outside the gene matches: 11. CDR3 protein: CASSTLAGPAGTQYF. Written as DNA, the CDR3 is TGTGCCAGCAGTACTCTAGCGGGGCCTGCAGGTACGCAGTATTTT.

The V call is TRBV4-1, the J call TRBJ1-5; 8 nucleotides match TRBD1. CDR1 and CDR2 from the germline V gene are MGHRA and YSYEKL. Trimming took 3 bases from V and 5 from J; bases not matched to a gene: 6. The CDR3 has 15 residues. Written as DNA, the CDR3 is TGCGCCAGCAGCCACGTAGGACAGGGACATCAGCCCCAGCATTTT. Translation: CASSHVGQGHQPQHF.

This clonotype was found a few times. Because the CDR3 is missing its conserved closing phenylalanine or tryptophan, this is likely a read error. V and J are TRBV10-2 and TRBJ2-6; D is uncertain. Per germline, CDR1 WSHSY and CDR2 SAAADI. CDR3 length equals 14 residues. Trimming took off 5 bases at V and 2 bases at J, with 7 bases between the two ends. CDR3 sequence (DNA): TGCGCCAGCAGTCAGGACGCTGGGGCCAACGTCCTGACTCTC. It translates to CASSQDAGANVLTL.

Comment on this clonotype: This may arise from a read error, as a much more abundant clone is one base away. The rearrangement uses TRBV15 and TRBJ1-5; no firm D call. The better agreement between TRBJ2-3 and the DNA end casts doubt on the J call. Germline CDR1 reads LNHNV; CDR2 reads YYDKDF (reference sequence). There are 13 residues in the CDR3. CDR3 amino acids: CATSRGVVQPQYF. The CDR3 coding sequence is TGTGCCACCAGCAGAGGGGTCGTTCAGCCCCAGTATTTT.

J is TRBJ2-7 and V is TRBV3-1; D gene unclear. CDR3 length: 15 residues. CDR1 is LGHDT, CDR2 YNNKEL, per germline (reference sequence). V dropped 6 bases and J dropped 1 base, with 16 bases sitting between them. The CDR3 region has the DNA TGTGCCAGCAGTCCGTGTGCGGCGAGATCCTACGAGCAGTACTTC. This encodes CASSPCAARSYEQYF.

The V call is TRBV19, the J call TRBJ2-7; D remains unclear. Trimming removed 2 bases at V and 5 bases at J, with 13 bases between. Germline values: CDR1 LNHDA, CDR2 SQIVND (reference sequence). The CDR3 contains 14 residues. The CDR3 here is CASSIRPSGDEQYF. CDR3 DNA: TGTGCCAGTAGTATAAGGCCCTCAGGAGACGAGCAGTACTTC. The variable domain in full, with the rest retrieved from reference TRBV19 and TRBJ2-7, is DGGITQSPKYLFRKEGQNVTLSCEQNLNHDAMYWYRQDPGQGLRLIYYSQIVNDFQKGDIAEGYSVSREKKESFPLTVTSAQKNPTAFYLCASSIRPSGDEQYFGPGTRLTVT.

This clonotype was counted only a few times. V and J are TRBV28 and TRBJ1-5; no definite D call. The V and J ends lost 2 bases and 5 bases respectively, with 7 bases between them. The CDR3 has 13 residues. CDR1 MDHEN and CDR2 SYDVKM come from the germline V gene. CDR3 nucleotide sequence: TGTGCCAGCAGTTTAGCCAGCCATCAGCCCCAGCATTTT. Encoded protein: CASSLASHQPQHF. The full variable domain, in which reference TRBV28 and TRBJ1-5 provide the parts outside the CDR3, is DVKVTQSSRYLVKRTGEKVFLECVQDMDHENMFWYRQDPGLGLRLIYFSYDVKMKEKGDIPEGYSVSREKKERFSLILESASTNQTSMYLCASSLASHQPQHFGDGTRLSIL.

Many counts were recorded for this clonotype. The chain recombines TRBV28 with TRBJ1-1; unclear D gene. Germline assignment: CDR1 MDHEN and CDR2 SYDVKM. The CDR3 sequence is 11 residues long. The V and J ends lost 10 bases and 1 base respectively, with 7 bases between them. Written as DNA, the CDR3 is TGTGCCACCGGGGAGAACACTGAAGCTTTCTTT. Residues: CATGENTEAFF.

The CDR3 spells CASKWGEGAPNTEAFF. The CDR3 DNA reads TGTGCCAGTAAATGGGGGGAGGGGGCCCCGAACACTGAAGCTTTCTTT. V usage is TRBV19 and J usage is TRBJ1-1; the match to TRBD1 covers 7 bases. V dropped 7 bases and J dropped 1; count of bases not matched to a gene: 12. The CDR3 totals 16 residues. The germline V gene has CDR1 LNHDA and CDR2 SQIVND (reference sequence). The full variable domain, completed using reference TRBV19 and TRBJ1-1, is DGGITQSPKYLFRKEGQNVTLSCEQNLNHDAMYWYRQDPGQGLRLIYYSQIVNDFQKGDIAEGYSVSREKKESFPLTVTSAQKNPTAFYLCASKWGEGAPNTEAFFGQGTRLTVV.

This clonotype was picked up a small number of times. V usage is TRBV6-2 or TRBV6-3 and J usage is TRBJ1-5, with 9 bases lining up with TRBD1. Looked up from germline, CDR1 is MNHEY and CDR2 is SVGEGT. The CDR3 covers 15 residues. V gave up 0 bases and J gave up 5 bases; unmatched junction bases: 2. The CDR3 nucleotides are TGTGCCAGCAGTTACTCTAACAGGGGGCATCAGCCCCAGCATTTT. Its translation is CASSYSNRGHQPQHF.

V and J are TRBV13 and TRBJ2-3, with 9 bases lining up with TRBD1. Germline CDR1 and CDR2: PRHDT and FYEKMQ (reference sequence). CDR3 length: 18 residues. V was pared by 5 bases and J by 6 bases, with 18 bases of the junction left unmatched. In DNA form, the CDR3 reads TGTGCCAGCAGCAACCAACTACCGACAGGGGGAGGCCTGGATACGCAGTATTTT. Encoded protein: CASSNQLPTGGGLDTQYF.

This clonotype was seen a handful of times. The rearrangement uses TRBV27 and TRBJ2-7; 7 nucleotides agree with TRBD2. V lost 2 bases and J lost 3; bases outside the gene matches: 13. The V gene's germline CDR1 is MNHEY and CDR2 SMNVEV (reference sequence). The CDR3 length is 17 residues. The CDR3 here is CASSLIGTGEGHYEQYF. CDR3 DNA sequence: TGTGCCAGCAGTTTAATCGGTACGGGGGAGGGCCACTACGAGCAGTACTTC.

This clonotype occurred many times. The chain is built from TRBV7-6 and TRBJ2-5; D unclear. Germline V gene data show CDR1 as SGHVS and CDR2 as FNYEAQ. This CDR3 is 14 amino acids long. Trimming shortened V by 1 base and J by 1 base, and 7 bases separated the two germline ends. CDR3 in DNA: TGTGCCAGCAGCTTAGTCTTGGGCCAAGAGACCCAGTACTTC. It yields the protein CASSLVLGQETQYF.

With regard to this clonotype: With a much larger clone just one base away, this may be a read error. The CDR3 does not end in the conserved phenylalanine or tryptophan, so this is likely a read error. The chain carries TRBV7-6 and TRBJ2-7, with D uncertain. Germline values: CDR1 SGHVS, CDR2 FNYEAQ. The CDR3 runs 14 residues. Trimming removed 1 base at V and 3 bases at J, with 10 bases between. The CDR3 DNA follows: TGTGCCAGCAGCTTAGGGCAGCCCGGCTACGAGCAGTACTCC. It is translated as CASSLGQPGYEQYS.

The rearrangement links TRBV4-3 to TRBJ1-5, with 7 bases matching TRBD1. Germline CDR1 LGHNA, CDR2 YSLEER. Unmatched junction bases numbered 6, after V lost 1 base and J lost 6 bases. This CDR3 spans 15 amino acids. The CDR3 DNA is TGCGCCAGCAGCCAAGGGGAGGGGGCCGGTCAGCCCCAGCATTTT. It codes for CASSQGEGAGQPQHF.

This clonotype was counted many times. The chain joins TRBV7-2 to TRBJ2-5; D ambiguous. Trimming pared 1 base from V and 2 bases from J, leaving 14 bases between. The CDR3 has 16 residues. Per germline, CDR1 SGHTA and CDR2 FQGNSA. DNA of the CDR3: TGTGCCAGCAGCTTAGGCTTAGACGGCCCGCAAGAGACCCAGTACTTC. Residues: CASSLGLDGPQETQYF.